This T cell receptor (beta chain) stems from a study of shared clonotypes between healthy human individuals. General observations from the study: Clonotypes which were not shared had lower generation probabilities than clonotypes that all four donors shared.

Notes on this clone: What it binds is unknown.

This CDR3 contains 18 residues. V lost 3 bases, J lost 0 bases, and 21 bases lay in between. CDR1 is SNHLY and CDR2 is FYNNEI in the germline V gene. Replicate PCRs from sorted subsets contained roughly 200 ng DNA, which is approximately 30,000 T cell genomes. Clones were sequenced by immunoSEQ multiplex PCR, and TCRdb holds only the in-frame ones, with some missing. This sample yields approximately 700,000 clones, of which 73% are seen a single time; around 2% belongs to the top ten. This receptor was taken from a woman in her twenties or thirties in good health. Sequencing was carried out using memory CD4+ T cells sorted from blood. The subset here: CD45RA-negative fraction. The gene calls are TRBV2 and TRBJ2-7; D is tentatively TRBD1 or TRBD2 (5 bases each). The CDR3 spells CASSDPGDGGTFSYEQYF. CDR3 coding DNA: TGTGCCAGCAGTGACCCCGGGGATGGTGGGACCTTCTCCTACGAGCAGTACTTC.